This TCR beta chain was sequenced in a study of blood T cell repertoires in COVID-19. Study at large: In each case, the material was cDNA or gDNA derived from T cells, B-cell-depleted T cells, or PBMCs.

TCRdb keeps only in-frame clones here, not all; method: immunoSEQ multiplex PCR. The sample has over 140,000 clones; about 82% are singletons. Germline trimming cut 6 bases from V and 7 bases from J; bases unmatched to any gene: 11. The CDR3 runs to 15 residues. CDR1 is LNHDA, CDR2 SQIVND, per germline (reference sequence). The chain is built from TRBV19 and TRBJ1-5; TRBD1 matches 8 bases. The source is a woman older than 75 with active or convalescent COVID-19. Sequencing input: peripheral blood. The CDR3 DNA sequence: TGTGCCAGTAGACCGCAGGGGGCTGCGGGGCAGCCCCAGCATTTT. This sequence encodes CASRPQGAAGQPQHF.